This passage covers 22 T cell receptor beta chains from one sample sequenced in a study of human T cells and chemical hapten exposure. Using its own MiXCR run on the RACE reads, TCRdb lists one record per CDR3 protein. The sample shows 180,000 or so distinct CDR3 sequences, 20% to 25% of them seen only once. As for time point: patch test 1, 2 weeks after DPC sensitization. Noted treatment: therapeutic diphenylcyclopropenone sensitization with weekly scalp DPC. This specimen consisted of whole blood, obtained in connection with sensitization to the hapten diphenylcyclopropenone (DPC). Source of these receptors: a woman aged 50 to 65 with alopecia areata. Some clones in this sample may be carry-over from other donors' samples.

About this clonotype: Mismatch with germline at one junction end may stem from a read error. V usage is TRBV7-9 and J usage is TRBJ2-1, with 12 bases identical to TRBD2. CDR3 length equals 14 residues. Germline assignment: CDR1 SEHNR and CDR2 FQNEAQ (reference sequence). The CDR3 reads CASSLAGGHHEQFF. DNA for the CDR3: TGTGCCAGCAGCCTAGCGGGAGGGCACCATGAGCAGTTCTTC. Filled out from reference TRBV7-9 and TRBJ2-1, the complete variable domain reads DTGVSQNPRHKITKRGQNVTFRCDPISEHNRLYWYRQTLGQGPEFLTYFQNEAQLEKSRLLSDRFSAERPKGSFSTLEIQRTEQGDSAMYLCASSLAGGHHEQFFGPGTRLTVL.

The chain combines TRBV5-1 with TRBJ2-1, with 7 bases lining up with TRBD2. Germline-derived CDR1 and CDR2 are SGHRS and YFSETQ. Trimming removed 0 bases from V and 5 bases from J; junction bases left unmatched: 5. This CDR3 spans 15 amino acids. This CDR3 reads CASSLDGRPNNEQFF. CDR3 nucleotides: TGCGCCAGCAGCTTGGACGGGAGGCCGAACAATGAGCAGTTCTTC.

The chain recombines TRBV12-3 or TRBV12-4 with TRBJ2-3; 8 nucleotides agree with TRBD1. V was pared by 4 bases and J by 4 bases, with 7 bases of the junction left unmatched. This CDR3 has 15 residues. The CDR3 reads CASSSWTGLADTQYF. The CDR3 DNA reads TGTGCCAGCAGTTCGTGGACAGGGCTTGCAGATACGCAGTATTTT.

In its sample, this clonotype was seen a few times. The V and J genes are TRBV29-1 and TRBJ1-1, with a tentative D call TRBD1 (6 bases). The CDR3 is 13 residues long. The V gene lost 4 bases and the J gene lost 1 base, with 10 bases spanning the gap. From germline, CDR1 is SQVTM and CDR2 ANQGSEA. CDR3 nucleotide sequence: TGCAGCGTTGTAAGGACAGAGAACACTGAAGCTTTCTTT. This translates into CSVVRTENTEAFF.

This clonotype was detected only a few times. CDR3 DNA: TGTGCCAGCAGTTTGGCAGGGGGTGTGGAAGCTTTCTTT. Amino acid sequence: CASSLAGGVEAFF. The gene calls are TRBV27 and TRBJ1-1, with 7 bases lining up with TRBD1. V shed 3 bases, J shed 8 bases, and the junction held 6 bases outside the gene matches. The CDR3 loop spans 13 amino acids. Germline CDR1 reads MNHEY; CDR2 reads SMNVEV (reference sequence).

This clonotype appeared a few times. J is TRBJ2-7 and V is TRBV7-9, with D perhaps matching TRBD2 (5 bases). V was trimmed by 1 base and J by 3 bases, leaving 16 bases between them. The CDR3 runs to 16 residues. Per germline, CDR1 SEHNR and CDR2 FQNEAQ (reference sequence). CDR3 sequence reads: CASSLVVGSSFYEQYF. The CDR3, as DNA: TGTGCCAGCAGCTTAGTTGTAGGGTCTAGCTTCTACGAGCAGTACTTC.

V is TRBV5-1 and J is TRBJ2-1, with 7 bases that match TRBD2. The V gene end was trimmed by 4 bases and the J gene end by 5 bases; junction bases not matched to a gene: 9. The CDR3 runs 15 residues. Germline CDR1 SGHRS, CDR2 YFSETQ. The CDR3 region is CASSRSGDSDNEQFF. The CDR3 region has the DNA TGCGCCAGCAGCCGGAGCGGGGATTCCGACAATGAGCAGTTCTTC.

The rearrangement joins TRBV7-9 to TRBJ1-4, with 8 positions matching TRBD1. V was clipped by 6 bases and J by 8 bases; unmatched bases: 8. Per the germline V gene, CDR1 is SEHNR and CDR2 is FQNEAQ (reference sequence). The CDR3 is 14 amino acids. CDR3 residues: CASRGTGRQEKLFF. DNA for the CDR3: TGTGCCAGCAGGGGGACAGGTCGACAGGAAAAACTGTTTTTT.

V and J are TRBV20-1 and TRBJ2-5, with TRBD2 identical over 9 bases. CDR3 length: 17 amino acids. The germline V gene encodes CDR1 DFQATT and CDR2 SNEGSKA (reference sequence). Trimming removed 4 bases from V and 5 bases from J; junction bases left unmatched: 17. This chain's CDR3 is CSATPAEGAGGPETQYF. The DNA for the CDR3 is TGCAGTGCTACCCCGGCGGAGGGGGCGGGAGGGCCTGAGACCCAGTACTTC.

The chain's CDR3 is CASSDRPGAYEQYF. CDR3 nucleotides: TGTGCCAGCAGTGATAGGCCAGGAGCCTACGAGCAGTACTTC. The chain links TRBV2 to TRBJ2-7; D remains ambiguous. The CDR3 length is 14 residues. Trimming removed 3 bases from V and 2 bases from J, with 11 bases in between. Germline CDR1 SNHLY, CDR2 FYNNEI.

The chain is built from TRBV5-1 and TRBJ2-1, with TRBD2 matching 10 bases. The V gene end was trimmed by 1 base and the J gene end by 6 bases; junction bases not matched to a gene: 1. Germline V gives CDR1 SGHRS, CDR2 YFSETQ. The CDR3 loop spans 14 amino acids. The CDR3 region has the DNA TGCGCCAGCAGCTTGACTAGCGGGGTCAATGAGCAGTTCTTC. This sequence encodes CASSLTSGVNEQFF.

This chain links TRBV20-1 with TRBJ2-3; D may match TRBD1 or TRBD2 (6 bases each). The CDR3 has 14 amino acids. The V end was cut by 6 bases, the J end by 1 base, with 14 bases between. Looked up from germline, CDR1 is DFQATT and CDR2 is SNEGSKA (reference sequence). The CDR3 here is CSAFPGARTDTQYF. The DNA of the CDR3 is TGCAGTGCCTTTCCGGGGGCTCGCACAGATACGCAGTATTTT.

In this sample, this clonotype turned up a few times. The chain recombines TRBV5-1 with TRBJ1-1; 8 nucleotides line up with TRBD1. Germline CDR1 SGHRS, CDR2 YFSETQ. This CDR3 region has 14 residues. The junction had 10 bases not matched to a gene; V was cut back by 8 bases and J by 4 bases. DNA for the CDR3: TGCGCCAGTACCCCCGGACAGGGCGGCACTGAAGCTTTCTTT. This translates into CASTPGQGGTEAFF.

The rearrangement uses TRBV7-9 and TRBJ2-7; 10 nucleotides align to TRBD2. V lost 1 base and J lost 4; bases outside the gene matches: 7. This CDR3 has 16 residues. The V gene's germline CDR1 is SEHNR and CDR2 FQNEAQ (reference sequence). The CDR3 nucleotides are TGTGCCAGCAGCTTAGAACTAGCGGGAATCGGGTACGAGCAGTACTTC. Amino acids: CASSLELAGIGYEQYF.

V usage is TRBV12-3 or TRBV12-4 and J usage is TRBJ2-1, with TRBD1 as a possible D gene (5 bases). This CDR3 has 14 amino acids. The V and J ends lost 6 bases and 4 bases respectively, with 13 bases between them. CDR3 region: CASSPGHRYNEQFF. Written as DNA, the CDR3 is TGTGCCAGCAGCCCCGGACACCGATACAATGAGCAGTTCTTC.

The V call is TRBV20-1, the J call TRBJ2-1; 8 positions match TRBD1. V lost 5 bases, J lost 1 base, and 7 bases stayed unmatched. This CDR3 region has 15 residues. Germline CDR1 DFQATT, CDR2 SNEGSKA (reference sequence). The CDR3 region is CSAGPGQGSYNEQFF. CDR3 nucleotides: TGCAGTGCTGGTCCCGGACAGGGATCCTACAATGAGCAGTTCTTC.

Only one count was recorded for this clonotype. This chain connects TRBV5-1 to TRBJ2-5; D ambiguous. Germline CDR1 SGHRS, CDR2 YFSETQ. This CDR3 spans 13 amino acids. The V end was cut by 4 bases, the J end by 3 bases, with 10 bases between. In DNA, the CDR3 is TGCGCCAGCAGCCGGAATGTCGAAGAGACCCAGTACTTC. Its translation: CASSRNVEETQYF.

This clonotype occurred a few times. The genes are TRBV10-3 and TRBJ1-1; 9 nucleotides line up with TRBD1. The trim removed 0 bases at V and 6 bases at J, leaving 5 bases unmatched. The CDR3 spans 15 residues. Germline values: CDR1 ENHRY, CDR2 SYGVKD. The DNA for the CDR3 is TGTGCCATCAGTGAGTCCCCGACAGGGGGACCTGAAGCTTTCTTT. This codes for CAISESPTGGPEAFF.

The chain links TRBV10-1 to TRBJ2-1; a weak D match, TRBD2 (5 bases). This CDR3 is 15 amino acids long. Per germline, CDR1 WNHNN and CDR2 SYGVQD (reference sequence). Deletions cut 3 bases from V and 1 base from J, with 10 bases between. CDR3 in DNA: TGCGCCAGCAGTGATGAGCGGTTATCCTACAATGAGCAGTTCTTC. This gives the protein CASSDERLSYNEQFF.

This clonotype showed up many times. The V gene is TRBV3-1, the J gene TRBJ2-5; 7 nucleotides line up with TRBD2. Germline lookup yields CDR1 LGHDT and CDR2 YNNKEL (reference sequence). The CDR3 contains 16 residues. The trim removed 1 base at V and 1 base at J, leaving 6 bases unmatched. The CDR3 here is CASSQGASGPQETQYF. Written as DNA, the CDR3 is TGTGCCAGCAGCCAAGGAGCTAGCGGACCCCAAGAGACCCAGTACTTC.

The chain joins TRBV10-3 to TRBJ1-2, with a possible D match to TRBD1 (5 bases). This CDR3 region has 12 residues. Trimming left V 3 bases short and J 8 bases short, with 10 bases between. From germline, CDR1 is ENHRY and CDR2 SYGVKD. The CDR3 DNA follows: TGTGCCATCAGTGATTTTCAGGGCGGCTACACCTTC. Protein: CAISDFQGGYTF.

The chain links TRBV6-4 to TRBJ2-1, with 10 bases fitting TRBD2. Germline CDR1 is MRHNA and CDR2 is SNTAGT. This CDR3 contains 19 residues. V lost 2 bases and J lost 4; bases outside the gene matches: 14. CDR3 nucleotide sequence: TGTGCCAGCAGTGACCACTCAACCGGGACTAGCGATACATACAATGAGCAGTTCTTC. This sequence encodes CASSDHSTGTSDTYNEQFF.